This T cell receptor (beta chain) was sequenced for a study of blood T cell repertoires in COVID-19. At the level of the study: From the United States, Italy and Spain came samples of acute and convalescent COVID-19.

Germline assignment: CDR1 SNHLY and CDR2 FYNNEI. V shed 2 bases and J shed 4 bases, with 17 bases lying between them. CDR3 size: 16 residues. Profiling relied on immunoSEQ multiplex PCR, and the TCRdb table lists in-frame clones only, not all of them. The table includes under 250,000 clones, approximately 81% detected once. Participant ages covered about 18 to 100 years across around 22 US areas. Which cohort a participant joined came from the clinical history participants gave. The sequence came from a woman between 50 and 59 years old with acute COVID-19. Specimen: PBMCs or T cells enriched from blood (not recorded which). V gene TRBV2 combines with J gene TRBJ1-2; tentatively, D is TRBD1 (5 bases). The CDR3 loop is CASSENGWGGIYGYTF. The CDR3 nucleotides read TGTGCCAGCAGTGAAAATGGTTGGGGGGGGATCTATGGCTACACCTTC. The whole variable domain, filled in from reference TRBV2 and TRBJ1-2, reads EPEVTQTPSHQVTQMGQEVILRCVPISNHLYFYWYRQILGQKVEFLVSFYNNEISEKSEIFDDQFSVERPDGSNFTLKIRSTKLEDSAMYFCASSENGWGGIYGYTFGSGTRLTVV.